Sequencing of this T cell receptor (beta chain) was carried out in a study of T-cell reconstitution after alpha-beta-depleted transplantation in children. Whole-study findings and limits: Roughly two months post-transplant, alpha-beta T cells reportedly originated from several hundred graft clones that had expanded. T-cell counts and diversity at one year following transplant were attributed mainly to newly produced T cells.

Library preparation (for TCRbeta) was performed with unique molecular identifiers. TCRdb independently ran MiXCR on the PCR reads; one entry per CDR3 protein. The data contain about 48,000 distinct CDR3 sequences, under 6% of them singletons. In this sample, this clonotype turned up many times. Its antigen is still unknown. The TCR originated in a female patient between 2 and 15 years old who had a stem cell transplant for aplastic anemia, so the T cells may come from the graft donor. Here the sequenced sample was PBMCs, mostly from graft donor cells, taken 60 days after TCRalphabeta/CD19-depleted stem cell transplant.

CDR3 in amino acids: CASSFMGVRTEAFF. Written as DNA, the CDR3 is TGTGCCAGCAGTTTCATGGGGGTACGAACTGAAGCTTTCTTT. The genes are TRBV2 and TRBJ1-1, with a tentative D call TRBD1 (5 bases). CDR3 length: 14 amino acids. The germline V and J ends were trimmed by 5 bases and 5 bases, with 15 bases remaining between them. Per the germline V gene, CDR1 is SNHLY and CDR2 is FYNNEI.